This TCR beta chain derives from a study of OX40 agonist ivuxolimab in advanced cancers. For context, the study as a whole: Ivuxolimab, which targeted the costimulatory receptor OX40 (CD134), was an agonistic, fully human IgG2 monoclonal antibody. Among the 50 to 55 dose-escalation patients, approximately 20 had hepatocellular carcinoma, about 15 melanoma, 9 renal cell carcinoma and 9 head and neck cancer. Peripheral TCRbeta sequencing was intended to test whether TCR sequence diversity was altered and clonal T-cell expansion was caused by ivuxolimab. In the dose-escalation cohort, roughly four fifths of patients were male, and the mean age was approximately 60 years, with a range of roughly 23 to 85. Partial responses occurred in three dose-escalation patients: two with cutaneous melanoma and one with hepatocellular carcinoma. Intravenous ivuxolimab was administered to patients every 2 weeks at six dose levels: 0.01, 0.1, 0.3, 1.5, 3 and 10 mg/kg. Prior anti-PD-1, anti-PD-L1 or anti-CTLA-4 therapy was permitted, and less than 45% of dose-escalation patients had received checkpoint inhibitors. The paper reports the monotherapy dose-escalation portion (N of about 54 patients) of the phase I ivuxolimab trial.

V drops 6 bases and J drops 3 bases, leaving 14 bases in between. Including cysteine and phenylalanine, the CDR3 has 14 amino acids. The kept DNA is CDR3 alone, 42 bases in frame from the first base. The germline V gene provides CDR1 SGDLS and CDR2 YYNGEE. To sequence the TCRbeta CDR3 region, genomic DNA was isolated from the sorted cells. TCRbeta CDR3 regions were sequenced using the immunoSEQ Assay. TCRdb mirrors the immuneACCESS table, restricted to in-frame sequences. Some clones are absent from its copies; in checked studies, under half trace to an unresolved V gene, and the reason for the others is unknown. This sample is represented by 26,000 or so clones; roughly 80% of them were singletons. The ten largest clones represent around 26% of the sample. The research as a whole found: Low levels of normalized T-cell clonal expansion were also seen in some patients who did not respond. In the 0.1-3.0 mg/kg groups, partial responders had among the lowest normalized peripheral clonal expansion, particularly in CD8+ T cells. On average, CD8+ T cells showed more expanded clones than CD4+ T cells after ivuxolimab. At doses of 0.1 to 3.0 mg/kg, clonal expansion of both CD4+ and CD8+ blood T cells was observed from baseline to week 6. Antigen specificity was not determined for the clonally expanded peripheral T cells.

This clone was detected only once. Its cognate antigen has yet to be identified. Base qualities were left out, and no much larger clone turns up one base away. The trial excluded patients who had a history of autoimmune disease or were on systemic immunosuppression. In every dose cohort, peripheral blood was drawn for TCR sequencing at baseline, cycle 4 day 1, and cycle 7 day 1. The samples were drawn from a first-in-human, open-label, multicenter phase I dose-escalation trial of ivuxolimab. Adults with locally advanced or metastatic melanoma, renal cell, hepatocellular, or head and neck squamous cell carcinoma were enrolled in the trial. Before TCR sequencing, CD4+ T cells and CD8+ T cells were sorted from peripheral blood as separate populations.

In this chain, TRBV9 is recombined with TRBJ2-3; a tentative D match to TRBD2 spans 6 bases. The TCR sequence derives from an adult with an advanced solid tumor such as melanoma, head and neck, liver or kidney cancer. Sample: CD4+ or CD8+ T cells sorted from blood, taken in a trial of the OX40 agonist ivuxolimab. The CDR3 corresponds to CASNPGSRTDTQYF. DNA sequence: TGTGCCAGCAACCCCGGGAGTAGGACAGATACGCAGTATTTT.